The 18 T cell receptor beta chains below were found in one sample sequenced in a study of blood T cells in healthy people across ages. The authors ran a second PCR of 7 to 11 cycles using a sample-barcoded 5' primer and a J-beta primer mix. TCRdb called the 5' RACE reads again in MiXCR, with one record for every CDR3 protein. The sample lists roughly 640,000 distinct CDR3 sequences; about 28% were seen once. Sequencing was performed on blood. Receptors originate from an elderly woman in good health.

V usage is TRBV6-5 and J usage is TRBJ1-5; D unresolved. The CDR3 is 15 residues long. Per the germline V gene, CDR1 is MNHEY and CDR2 is SVGAGI. With 6 bases removed from V and 0 bases from J, the gap between germline ends came to 12 bases. The DNA for the CDR3 is TGTGCCAGCAGGCCGAGGGCAGATAGCAATCAGCCCCAGCATTTT. Its translation: CASRPRADSNQPQHF.

This clonotype showed up many times. This sequence joins TRBV12-3 or TRBV12-4 and TRBJ2-3, with D maybe TRBD1 (5 bases). The CDR3 sequence is 15 residues long. V was trimmed by 9 bases and J by 3 bases, leaving 19 bases between them. CDR3 sequence reads: CASSRRVGMTDTQYF. Written as DNA, the CDR3 is TGTGCCAGTTCCCGCAGGGTAGGGATGACAGATACGCAGTATTTT.

The table lists this clonotype with many counts. The V and J genes are TRBV12-3 or TRBV12-4 and TRBJ2-3; D is perhaps TRBD2 (6 bases). CDR3 length: 16 amino acids. V lost 6 bases, J lost 5 bases, and 21 bases lay in between. CDR3 DNA sequence: TGTGCCAGCAGCCGAGGGACCGGGGGATGGGGAGATACGCAGTATTTT. This sequence encodes CASSRGTGGWGDTQYF.

Many counts were recorded for this clonotype. The chain is built from TRBV9 and TRBJ2-3, with D possibly matching TRBD1 (6 bases). The CDR3 contains 15 residues. Germline V gene sequence: CDR1 SGDLS, CDR2 YYNGEE. Trimming stripped 3 bases from V and 5 bases from J, with 16 bases between. Here the CDR3 DNA reads TGTGCCAGCAGCGCGGGACACCGAGGAGGAGATACGCAGTATTTT. Its translation: CASSAGHRGGDTQYF. Drawing the rest from reference TRBV9 and TRBJ2-3, the complete variable domain is DSGVTQTPKHLITATGQRVTLRCSPRSGDLSVYWYQQSLDQGLQFLIQYYNGEERAKGNILERFSAQQFPDLHSELNLSSLELGDSALYFCASSAGHRGGDTQYFGPGTRLTVL.

This clonotype showed up many times. The chain combines TRBV3-1 with TRBJ2-3; D not certain. This CDR3 region has 10 residues. Between the trimmed V and J ends, which lost 3 bases and 6 bases, there was a span of 1 base. Per the germline V gene, CDR1 is LGHDT and CDR2 is YNNKEL (reference sequence). The CDR3 DNA reads TGTGCCAGCAGCCAGGATACGCAGTATTTT. This codes for CASSQDTQYF.

The chain carries TRBV9 and TRBJ1-2; D call uncertain. CDR1 is SGDLS and CDR2 is YYNGEE in the germline V gene. This CDR3 is 15 amino acids long. Trimming left V 3 bases short and J 1 base short, with 13 bases between. CDR3 protein: CASSGWRRNNYGYTF. The DNA of the CDR3 is TGTGCCAGCAGCGGATGGCGTCGAAATAACTATGGCTACACCTTC. Together with reference TRBV9 and TRBJ1-2, the CDR3 gives the full variable domain: DSGVTQTPKHLITATGQRVTLRCSPRSGDLSVYWYQQSLDQGLQFLIQYYNGEERAKGNILERFSAQQFPDLHSELNLSSLELGDSALYFCASSGWRRNNYGYTFGSGTRLTVV.

V gene TRBV27 combines with J gene TRBJ1-1, with D hard to call. Germline loops: CDR1 MNHEY, CDR2 SMNVEV (reference sequence). The CDR3 covers 13 residues. The germline V and J ends were trimmed by 3 bases and 1 base, with 6 bases remaining between them. The CDR3 DNA sequence: TGTGCCAGCAGTTTTATAGGGAACACTGAAGCTTTCTTT. This gives the protein CASSFIGNTEAFF.

This clonotype was seen ten or more times. The V and J genes are TRBV6-6 and TRBJ2-1; 8 bases agree with TRBD1. Germline values: CDR1 MNHNY, CDR2 SVGAGI (reference sequence). V lost 5 bases and J lost 6; bases outside the gene matches: 9. The CDR3 runs to 15 residues. The CDR3 here is CASSQTGVGFNEQFF. In DNA, the CDR3 is TGTGCCAGCAGTCAGACAGGGGTAGGGTTCAATGAGCAGTTCTTC.

The V gene is TRBV2, the J gene TRBJ2-4, with D hard to call. Gene TRBJ2-7 matches the end of the DNA better, so the J call may be wrong. The CDR3 runs to 14 residues. Germline values: CDR1 SNHLY, CDR2 FYNNEI. Here the CDR3 reads CASSDWGFDYEQYF. In DNA, the CDR3 is TGTGCCAGCAGTGACTGGGGTTTTGATTACGAGCAGTACTTC.

This clonotype was seen many times. V gene TRBV7-2 combines with J gene TRBJ1-5, with no clear D. The V gene lost 5 bases and the J gene lost 4 bases, with 15 bases spanning the gap. Germline V gene data show CDR1 as SGHTA and CDR2 as FQGNSA. The CDR3 is made up of 15 amino acids. The CDR3 nucleotides are TGTGCCAGCAGCCCCTTCACGGGTGATAATCAGCCCCAGCATTTT. This encodes CASSPFTGDNQPQHF.

The table lists this clonotype with many counts. The chain joins TRBV21-1 to TRBJ2-3; the D call in the table, TRBD2, was not verified against the DNA. TRBV21-1 is annotated as a pseudogene. CDR3 length: 19 amino acids. The CDR3 coding sequence is TGTGCCAGCAGCAAAGCAAAGGGACTAGCGGGGGGGCCCACAGATACGCAGTATTTT. This sequence encodes CASSKAKGLAGGPTDTQYF.

This clonotype has a count of ten or more. The chain uses TRBV6-6 and TRBJ2-1; tentative D call: TRBD2 (6 bases). Germline CDR1 reads MNHNY; CDR2 reads SVGAGI (reference sequence). Between the trimmed V and J ends, which lost 4 bases and 5 bases, there was a span of 12 bases. The CDR3 is made up of 14 amino acids. This chain's CDR3 is CASSFGPGDNEQFF. The CDR3 DNA reads as TGTGCCAGCAGTTTCGGCCCGGGGGACAATGAGCAGTTCTTC.

Worth noting for this clonotype: One base away lies a much larger clone, so this may be a sequencing read error. The chain combines TRBV12-3 or TRBV12-4 with TRBJ1-2, with D unresolved. The CDR3 totals 13 residues. The CDR3 nucleotides read TGTGCCAGCACCCGAGACACGTTCTATGGCTGCACCTTC. Its translation: CASTRDTFYGCTF.

The chain joins TRBV6-1 to TRBJ2-1; tentative D call: TRBD2 (5 bases). The DNA end is a closer match to TRBJ2-7, so the J assignment may be wrong. Looked up from germline, CDR1 is MNHNS and CDR2 is SASEGT. This CDR3 is 14 amino acids long. The CDR3 here is CASIAGGSYNEQYF. The DNA of the CDR3 is TGTGCCAGCATAGCCGGAGGATCCTACAATGAGCAGTACTTC.

A few counts support this clonotype. J is TRBJ2-3 and V is TRBV7-2; the D gene is possibly TRBD1 (5 bases). This CDR3 contains 15 residues. Germline-derived CDR1 and CDR2 are SGHTA and FQGNSA. Between the trimmed V and J ends, which lost 0 bases and 3 bases, there was a span of 10 bases. In nucleotides, the CDR3 is TGTGCCAGCAGCTTAGCGGGCAGGGTTACAGATACGCAGTATTTT. Translating gives CASSLAGRVTDTQYF.

At least ten counts were recorded for this clonotype. V is TRBV25-1 and J is TRBJ1-2, with D perhaps matching TRBD1 (6 bases). V was cut by 4 bases and J by 1 base, with 16 bases left in between. Germline loops: CDR1 MGHDK, CDR2 SYGVNS. The CDR3 runs to 16 residues. For the CDR3, the DNA is TGTGCCAGCAGTGGTCCAACAGGGCCCTATAACTATGGCTACACCTTC. Amino acids: CASSGPTGPYNYGYTF.

This clonotype was recorded many times. The rearrangement uses TRBV12-3 or TRBV12-4 and TRBJ2-7; TRBD1 agrees at 8 bases. V trimming: 7 bases; J trimming: 5 bases; junction bases outside the gene matches: 13. The CDR3 is 15 amino acids. CDR3 sequence (DNA): TGTGCCAGCACCGAAACAGGGGGAAGGACCGACGAGCAGTACTTC. Translated, it gives CASTETGGRTDEQYF.

At least ten counts were recorded for this clonotype. A much larger clone differs from this one at a single base, so this may be a read error. Here the CDR3 DNA reads TGTGCCAGCAGCCAAGTAGGGCTAGCGGGGGGGTATACGCAGTATTTT. Translation gives CASSQVGLAGGYTQYF. The chain is built from TRBV4-2 and TRBJ2-3; 12 nucleotides match TRBD2. The germline gives CDR1 LGHNA, CDR2 YNFKEQ. The length of the CDR3 is 16 residues. Trimming removed 1 base from V and 7 bases from J; junction bases left unmatched: 6.